This T cell receptor beta chain was found in a study of T cells in Graves' hyperthyroidism and ophthalmopathy. Using RNA transcripts as the source, TCR beta CDR3 regions were amplified. The HTBI primer set drove a first-round RT-PCR of the TCR CDR3. From the multiplex PCR reads, TCRdb called clonotypes with MiXCR, one entry per CDR3 protein. Of around 500,000 distinct CDR3 sequences in the sample, around 14% were seen once. Trimming took 7 bases from V and 7 from J, leaving 23 bases between them. CDR1 and CDR2 from the germline V gene are SGHAT and FQNNGV. The CDR3 is 17 residues long. This receptor was taken from a woman aged 18-29 years with Graves' hyperthyroidism. The sequencing input was blood. This rearrangement joins TRBV11-2 to TRBJ1-6; TRBD1 is a possible D gene (6 bases). CDR3 loop: CASTPSPTGTNNSPLHF. The CDR3 region has the DNA TGTGCCAGCACCCCCTCCCCCACCGGGACAAACAATTCACCCCTCCACTTT.